The next 27 T cell receptor beta chains were all read from a single sample in a study of blood T cell repertoires in COVID-19. Assay used: immunoSEQ multiplex PCR; TCRdb lists only in-frame clones, some missing. This sample yields about 71,000 clones, of which 89% are seen a single time; roughly 7.6% belongs to the top ten. Sequenced material: peripheral blood. These receptors came from a man between 50 and 59 years old with active COVID-19.

This sequence joins TRBV3-1 (or the pseudogene TRBV3-2) and TRBJ1-1; D is undetermined. Germline assignment: CDR1 LGHDT and CDR2 YNNKEL (reference sequence). Deletions cut 4 bases from V and 3 bases from J, with 18 bases between. The CDR3 covers 16 residues. CDR3 sequence reads: CASSPRLNLWDTEAFF. The DNA of the CDR3 is TGTGCCAGCAGCCCAAGACTAAATCTCTGGGACACTGAAGCTTTCTTT.

This clone has a single count. The chain carries TRBV25-1 and TRBJ1-2, with D tentatively TRBD1 (5 bases). The CDR3 runs to 15 residues. V gave up 5 bases and J gave up 7 bases, with 20 bases separating them. The germline CDR1 and CDR2 sequences are MGHDK and SYGVNS. CDR3 bases: TGTGCCAGCAGTCCCCTCGGGGGTTCCTCAACTGGCTACACCTTC. It encodes CASSPLGGSSTGYTF.

V and J are TRBV5-5 and TRBJ2-5; perhaps TRBD2 as D (5 bases). The V gene lost 2 bases and the J gene lost 4 bases, with 15 bases spanning the gap. The CDR3 sequence is 15 residues long. Germline lookup yields CDR1 SGHKS and CDR2 YYEKEE (reference sequence). Here the CDR3 reads CASSFVVLGRETQYF. The CDR3 DNA is TGTGCCAGCAGCTTCGTGGTTTTGGGGAGAGAGACCCAGTACTTC. The full variable domain, with the rest looked up from reference TRBV5-5 and TRBJ2-5, is DAGVTQSPTHLIKTRGQQVTLRCSPISGHKSVSWYQQVLGQGPQFIFQYYEKEERGRGNFPDRFSARQFPNYSSELNVNALLLGDSALYLCASSFVVLGRETQYFGPGTRLLVL.

The chain is built from TRBV7-9 and TRBJ1-2, with D unclear. Deletions cut 1 base from V and 4 bases from J, with 4 bases between. CDR3 length: 12 amino acids. Germline CDR1 and CDR2: SEHNR and FQNEAQ (reference sequence). This CDR3 reads CASSLGGYGYTF. CDR3 coding DNA: TGTGCCAGCAGCTTAGGAGGCTATGGCTACACCTTC.

The CDR3 spells CASSEGTGYKNIQYF. The CDR3 nucleotides read TGTGCCAGCAGTGAAGGGACAGGCTACAAAAACATTCAGTACTTC. The chain links TRBV2 to TRBJ2-4; the match to TRBD1 covers 7 bases. Germline V gene data show CDR1 as SNHLY and CDR2 as FYNNEI. The V and J ends lost 1 base and 3 bases, in that order; junction bases with no gene match: 3. There are 15 residues in the CDR3.

This chain uses TRBV27 with TRBJ2-3; 8 bases map to TRBD2. Per the germline V gene, CDR1 is MNHEY and CDR2 is SMNVEV (reference sequence). V trimming: 0 bases; J trimming: 8 bases; junction bases outside the gene matches: 13. This CDR3 has 17 residues. CDR3: CASSLSQFGGLVGTQYF. The CDR3 nucleotides read TGTGCCAGCAGTTTATCCCAATTTGGGGGACTAGTGGGTACGCAGTATTTT.

This clone has a single count. This chain joins TRBV20-1 and TRBJ1-2; D gene uncertain. CDR1 and CDR2 (germline): DFQATT, SNEGSKA (reference sequence). V was cut by 3 bases and J by 8 bases, with 10 bases left in between. This CDR3 spans 11 amino acids. The CDR3 DNA is TGCAGTGCTAGGACACGTGTCGGCTACACCTTC. Protein: CSARTRVGYTF.

The genes are TRBV4-3 and TRBJ2-7, with 7 bases fitting TRBD1. Trimming took 3 bases from V and 8 from J; bases not matched to a gene: 7. The CDR3 consists of 13 residues. Germline V lookup: CDR1 LGHNA, CDR2 YSLEER. The CDR3 DNA follows: TGCGCCAGCAGCCAGAACAGGGGAAACAAGCAGTACTTC. Its translation: CASSQNRGNKQYF.

The chain is built from TRBV3-1 (or the pseudogene TRBV3-2) and TRBJ1-3, with a tentative D call TRBD1 (6 bases). Trimming left V 8 bases short and J 3 bases short, with 20 bases between. The CDR3 sequence is 16 residues long. CDR1 and CDR2 (germline): LGHDT, YNNKEL (reference sequence). CDR3 residues: CASQHSRGGGGNTIYF. In DNA form, the CDR3 reads TGTGCCAGCCAGCACAGCAGGGGTGGGGGTGGAAACACCATATATTTT.

This clone was detected once. The V call is TRBV5-5, the J call TRBJ2-4, with 8 nucleotides matching TRBD1. The V and J ends lost 0 bases and 0 bases, in that order; junction bases with no gene match: 8. The CDR3 is made up of 18 amino acids. Per germline, CDR1 SGHKS and CDR2 YYEKEE (reference sequence). This chain's CDR3 is CASSLGQGAVLAKNIQYF. For the CDR3, the DNA is TGTGCCAGCAGCTTGGGGCAGGGGGCTGTCCTAGCCAAAAACATTCAGTACTTC.

The gene calls are TRBV7-8 and TRBJ1-3, with TRBD1 matching 9 bases. V trimming: 5 bases; J trimming: 1 base; junction bases outside the gene matches: 6. The germline V gene encodes CDR1 SGHVS and CDR2 FQNEAQ. This CDR3 is built from 16 residues. CDR3 nucleotides: TGTGCCAGCAGCCTTTACAGGGGGCAGTCTGGAAACACCATATATTTT. Translation gives CASSLYRGQSGNTIYF. The full variable domain, completed using reference TRBV7-8 and TRBJ1-3, is GAGVSQSPRYKVAKRGQDVALRCDPISGHVSLFWYQQALGQGPEFLTYFQNEAQLDKSGLPSDRFFAERPEGSVSTLKIQRTQQEDSAVYLCASSLYRGQSGNTIYFGEGSWLTVV.

The genes are TRBV4-3 and TRBJ1-2; D gene uncertain. Trimming removed 1 base at V and 4 bases at J, with 7 bases between. The CDR3 spans 13 residues. Germline V gene sequence: CDR1 LGHNA, CDR2 YSLEER. The CDR3 DNA sequence: TGCGCCAGCAGCCAAGTGGAGGGCTATGGCTACACCTTC. Translating it yields CASSQVEGYGYTF.

V is TRBV3-1 (or the pseudogene TRBV3-2) and J is TRBJ1-2; 11 nucleotides match TRBD1. Trimming took 2 bases from V and 8 from J; bases not matched to a gene: 7. In germline, CDR1 is LGHDT, CDR2 YNNKEL (reference sequence). The length of the CDR3 is 15 residues. The CDR3 DNA is TGTGCCAGCAGCCAAACTGGACAGGGGGCTGAAGGCTACACCTTC. The encoded protein is CASSQTGQGAEGYTF.

This rearrangement joins TRBV6-5 to TRBJ2-7, with TRBD1 identical over 8 bases. The V gene's germline CDR1 is MNHEY and CDR2 SVGAGI. The CDR3 contains 15 residues. V lost 3 bases, J lost 4 bases, and 8 bases stayed unmatched. The CDR3 spells CASSYQSGQGYEQYF. The CDR3 DNA reads as TGTGCCAGCAGTTATCAGTCCGGACAGGGATACGAGCAGTACTTC.

This sequence joins TRBV5-1 and TRBJ2-1; 9 bases align to TRBD1. This CDR3 contains 15 residues. V shed 0 bases, J shed 9 bases, and the junction held 7 bases outside the gene matches. Per the germline V gene, CDR1 is SGHRS and CDR2 is YFSETQ. The CDR3: CASSLALGQGGEQFF. The CDR3 nucleotides are TGCGCCAGCAGCTTGGCTTTGGGACAGGGCGGTGAGCAGTTCTTC.

This sequence joins TRBV29-1 and TRBJ1-1; D might be TRBD1 (6 bases). CDR3 length equals 12 residues. Per germline, CDR1 SQVTM and CDR2 ANQGSEA. V was pared by 4 bases and J by 3 bases, with 9 bases between. The DNA for the CDR3 is TGCAGCGTTGCTCAGGGGCACACTGAAGCTTTCTTT. Translating gives CSVAQGHTEAFF. Filled out from reference TRBV29-1 and TRBJ1-1, the complete variable domain reads SAVISQKPSRDICQRGTSLTIQCQVDSQVTMMFWYRQQPGQSLTLIATANQGSEATYESGFVIDKFPISRPNLTFSTLTVSNMSPEDSSIYLCSVAQGHTEAFFGQGTRLTVV.

The genes are TRBV7-3 and TRBJ1-2, with 8 bases fitting TRBD1. Trimming removed 3 bases from V and 7 bases from J; junction bases left unmatched: 4. CDR3 length: 13 amino acids. Germline V gives CDR1 SGHTA, CDR2 FQGTGA. The CDR3 DNA is TGTGCCAGCAGCTTTTCAGGGGGCGGTGGCTACACCTTC. This encodes CASSFSGGGGYTF.

The CDR3 loop reads CASSPGDTEAFF. The CDR3 DNA sequence: TGCGCCAGCAGCCCGGGGGACACTGAAGCTTTCTTT. The chain recombines TRBV23-1 with TRBJ1-1; maybe TRBD1 (5 bases). TRBV23-1 is an ORF; its function is uncertain. With 6 bases removed from V and 3 bases from J, the gap between germline ends came to 8 bases. The CDR3 runs 12 residues.

The chain uses TRBV12-3 or TRBV12-4 and TRBJ1-2; the D gene is possibly TRBD1 (5 bases). V was pared by 6 bases and J by 9 bases, with 11 bases between. The CDR3 spans 11 residues. The CDR3: CASSPAGRYTF. CDR3 DNA: TGTGCCAGCAGCCCAGCAGGGCGCTACACCTTC.

The rearrangement uses TRBV7-2 and TRBJ2-3, with D perhaps matching TRBD2 (7 bases). CDR3 length equals 16 residues. Germline loops: CDR1 SGHTA, CDR2 FQGNSA. Between the trimmed V and J ends, which lost 1 base and 3 bases, there was a span of 14 bases. CDR3 nucleotide sequence: TGTGCCAGCAGCTTAGGGGCAGGGAGGGGGACAGATACGCAGTATTTT. It yields the protein CASSLGAGRGTDTQYF. Based on the CDR3 plus reference TRBV7-2 and TRBJ2-3, the full variable domain is GAGVSQSPSNKVTEKGKDVELRCDPISGHTALYWYRQSLGQGLEFLIYFQGNSAPDKSGLPSDRFSAERTGGSVSTLTIQRTQQEDSAVYLCASSLGAGRGTDTQYFGPGTRLTVL.

The chain recombines TRBV15 with TRBJ2-7; no firm D call. Trimming pared 0 bases from V and 7 bases from J, leaving 10 bases between. This CDR3 region has 13 residues. Germline CDR1 LNHNV, CDR2 YYDKDF (reference sequence). CDR3 coding DNA: TGTGCCACCAGCAGAGATAGCTCGTGGGAGCAGTACTTC. The encoded protein is CATSRDSSWEQYF.

The gene calls are TRBV5-4 and TRBJ2-7; 11 bases agree with TRBD1. This CDR3 contains 16 residues. V trimming: 2 bases; J trimming: 1 base; junction bases outside the gene matches: 5. Germline V gene data show CDR1 as SGHNT and CDR2 as YYREEE (reference sequence). The CDR3 DNA sequence: TGTGCCAGCAGCTTAGGCCGGGACAGGGGGTCCTACGAGCAGTACTTC. This sequence encodes CASSLGRDRGSYEQYF.

The chain is built from TRBV3-1 (or the pseudogene TRBV3-2) and TRBJ2-5, with TRBD1 matching over 9 bases. Trimming removed 0 bases from V and 1 base from J; junction bases left unmatched: 15. The CDR3 is 20 amino acids. Germline lookup yields CDR1 LGHDT and CDR2 YNNKEL (reference sequence). In DNA, the CDR3 is TGTGCCAGCAGCCAAGACCTCTGGGGACAGGGAACATGGGGCCAAGAGACCCAGTACTTC. It is translated as CASSQDLWGQGTWGQETQYF.

The V call is TRBV20-1, the J call TRBJ1-1; tentative D call: TRBD1 (5 bases). Trimming stripped 3 bases from V and 4 bases from J, with 21 bases between. Germline V gene lookup returns CDR1 DFQATT and CDR2 SNEGSKA (reference sequence). The CDR3 sequence is 16 residues long. This CDR3 is CSASGVAGRPGTEAFF. The CDR3 DNA follows: TGCAGTGCTAGTGGAGTGGCGGGACGGCCGGGCACTGAAGCTTTCTTT.

The chain joins TRBV5-6 to TRBJ1-4; D possibly corresponds to TRBD1 (5 bases). The length of the CDR3 is 14 residues. The germline CDR1 and CDR2 sequences are SGHDT and YYEEEE. V was clipped by 3 bases and J by 0 bases, with 6 bases between them. The CDR3 spells CASSWGATNEKLFF. The CDR3 DNA reads as TGTGCCAGCAGCTGGGGCGCAACTAATGAAAAACTGTTTTTT.

V usage is TRBV7-2 and J usage is TRBJ1-2; perhaps TRBD1 as D (6 bases). CDR1 is SGHTA and CDR2 is FQGNSA in the germline V gene. Trimming removed 5 bases at V and 9 bases at J, with 16 bases between. This CDR3 is 13 amino acids long. The CDR3 nucleotides read TGTGCCAGCAGCCGGGGGGCAGGACCTAGCTACACCTTC. Residues: CASSRGAGPSYTF.

This chain connects TRBV27 to TRBJ2-5; D may be TRBD2 (6 bases). The closer fit of TRBJ2-7 to the DNA end suggests the J call may be wrong. The germline CDR1 and CDR2 sequences are MNHEY and SMNVEV (reference sequence). The length of the CDR3 is 14 residues. CDR3 sequence reads: CASSTIPAGYEQYF. CDR3 bases: TGTGCCAGCAGTACAATACCGGCGGGGTACGAGCAGTACTTC.